This entry lists 9 T cell receptor beta chains sequenced from one sample in a study of T cells in Graves' hyperthyroidism and ophthalmopathy. It was RNA transcripts that yielded the amplified TCR beta CDR3 regions. TCR CDR3 underwent first-round RT-PCR with the HTBI primer set. TCRdb re-called the multiplex PCR reads with MiXCR, one entry per CDR3 protein. There are 490,000 or so distinct CDR3 sequences in the sample; around a fifth occur only once, and about 53% lies in the top ten. Source material: blood. The receptors come from a woman in her 70s with Graves' ophthalmopathy.

V gene TRBV20-1 combines with J gene TRBJ1-1; D perhaps matches TRBD1 (6 bases). The CDR3 spans 13 residues. Germline V gives CDR1 DFQATT, CDR2 SNEGSKA (reference sequence). Trimming removed 2 bases at V and 5 bases at J, with 12 bases between. In DNA form, the CDR3 reads TGCAGTGCTAGACAGGGGAGGGAGACTGAAGCTTTCTTT. Translating gives CSARQGRETEAFF.

This clonotype has more than one count but fewer than ten. The chain uses TRBV9 and TRBJ2-7; no clear D. The CDR3 length is 12 residues. The germline V gene encodes CDR1 SGDLS and CDR2 YYNGEE. The V and J ends lost 4 bases and 3 bases respectively, with 8 bases between them. The CDR3 DNA reads TGTGCCAGCAGCCCGGGTAACTACGAGCAGTACTTC. It translates to CASSPGNYEQYF.

The rearrangement links TRBV19 to TRBJ1-1, with no clear D. Deletions cut 1 base from V and 1 base from J, with 7 bases between. From germline, CDR1 is LNHDA and CDR2 SQIVND (reference sequence). This CDR3 spans 14 amino acids. As DNA, the CDR3 is TGTGCCAGTAGTATAGGAGTTACGAACACTGAAGCTTTCTTT. Translated: CASSIGVTNTEAFF.

The CDR3 coding sequence is TGTGCCAGCAGTTTTGAGGGACTAGCGGGAGGGCTAGAGACCCAGTACTTC. This sequence encodes CASSFEGLAGGLETQYF. The chain couples TRBV12-3 or TRBV12-4 to TRBJ2-5, with TRBD2 matching 16 bases. This CDR3 spans 17 amino acids. The ends lost 3 bases at V and 4 bases at J; junction bases unmatched: 5.

The chain has TRBV6-2 or TRBV6-3 and TRBJ2-7; no reliable D call. Germline V gives CDR1 MNHEY, CDR2 SVGEGT. The CDR3 spans 14 residues. Trimming took off 5 bases at V and 6 bases at J, with 17 bases between the two ends. The CDR3 region is CASSVLGSIGEQYF. The CDR3 DNA reads as TGTGCCAGCAGTGTATTGGGCAGCATAGGCGAGCAGTACTTC.

The chain links TRBV12-3 or TRBV12-4 to TRBJ1-5; possible D gene TRBD1, 5 bases. Between the trimmed V and J ends, which lost 5 bases and 6 bases, there was a span of 20 bases. The CDR3 sequence is 16 residues long. The CDR3: CASSPNGGWARQPQHF. CDR3 DNA sequence: TGTGCCAGCAGTCCGAATGGGGGTTGGGCGCGTCAGCCCCAGCATTTT.

The chain recombines TRBV7-9 with TRBJ1-6; D gene unclear. The germline V gene has CDR1 SEHNR and CDR2 FQNEAQ (reference sequence). CDR3 size: 12 residues. V lost 4 bases, J lost 12 bases, and 10 bases lay in between. CDR3 in amino acids: CASSSDSQPLHF. CDR3 DNA sequence: TGTGCCAGCAGCTCCGACTCCCAACCCCTCCACTTT.

V gene TRBV29-1 combines with J gene TRBJ2-5; D possibly corresponds to TRBD2 (6 bases). Trimming left V 4 bases short and J 2 bases short, with 14 bases between. This CDR3 comprises 14 residues. Germline CDR1 reads SQVTM; CDR2 reads ANQGSEA. CDR3 residues: CSVARHGSQETQYF. The DNA of the CDR3 is TGCAGCGTTGCGAGACACGGGAGTCAAGAGACCCAGTACTTC.

This clonotype appeared a few times. CDR3 sequence: CAWKKGQGGGTEAFF. DNA for the CDR3: TGTGCCTGGAAAAAAGGACAGGGGGGAGGCACTGAAGCTTTCTTT. This rearrangement joins TRBV30 to TRBJ1-1; 10 bases fit TRBD1. This CDR3 contains 15 residues. Looked up from germline, CDR1 is GTSNPN and CDR2 is SVGIG (reference sequence). V dropped 4 bases and J dropped 4; count of bases not matched to a gene: 9. The complete variable domain, with remaining parts taken from reference TRBV30 and TRBJ1-1, reads SQTIHQWPATLVQPVGSPLSLECTVEGTSNPNLYWYRQAAGRGLQLLFYSVGIGQISSEVPQNLSASRPQDRQFILSSKKLLLSDSGFYLCAWKKGQGGGTEAFFGQGTRLTVV.